These 10 T cell receptor beta chains originate from one sample sequenced in a study of monozygotic twins with inflammatory bowel disease. After re-calling the 5' RACE reads, TCRdb lists one entry per CDR3 protein, DNA absent. This sample's clone table lists about 450,000 distinct CDR3 sequences. The sequenced sample was blood. Every receptor here comes from a human donor with ulcerative colitis or Crohn's disease, or a healthy co-twin of an affected twin (not recorded which).

The gene calls are TRBV20-1 and TRBJ1-2; TCRdb's D gene call, TRBD1, goes unchecked for lack of DNA. CDR3 length equals 12 residues. CDR1 and CDR2 (germline): DFQATT, SNEGSKA (reference sequence). The CDR3: CSAGGASYGYTF.

The chain carries TRBV7-2 and TRBJ1-4. The germline V gene has CDR1 SGHTA and CDR2 FQGNSA. There are 13 residues in the CDR3. The CDR3 loop is CASSRKGGEKLFF.

V gene TRBV28 combines with J gene TRBJ2-6; there is no DNA to check the TCRdb D call of TRBD2. Germline values: CDR1 MDHEN, CDR2 SYDVKM. This CDR3 has 17 amino acids. The CDR3 here is CASTATGRPSGANVLTF.

The chain recombines TRBV20-1 with TRBJ1-2; TCRdb's D call, TRBD1, is unchecked because there is no DNA. The CDR3 runs to 15 residues. Germline-derived CDR1 and CDR2 are DFQATT and SNEGSKA (reference sequence). The CDR3 loop is CSARDPGGGDYGYTF.

CDR3: CAISGLGLAGGLNEQFF. The genes are TRBV10-3 and TRBJ2-1; the TRBD2 assignment by TCRdb is unverifiable without DNA. Germline assignment: CDR1 ENHRY and CDR2 SYGVKD. The CDR3 sequence is 17 residues long.

This chain uses TRBV24-1 with TRBJ2-3; TCRdb's D gene call, TRBD2, goes unchecked for lack of DNA. The CDR3 loop spans 13 amino acids. Germline values: CDR1 KGHDR, CDR2 SFDVKD. CDR3 in amino acids: CATRGTSTDTQYF.

V gene TRBV28 combines with J gene TRBJ2-7; TCRdb indicates TRBD2, and absent DNA this call remains unverified. This CDR3 has 18 amino acids. Germline-derived CDR1 and CDR2 are MDHEN and SYDVKM. The CDR3: CASSSLSSPHSVPYEQYF. The variable domain in full, completed from reference TRBV28 and TRBJ2-7, reads DVKVTQSSRYLVKRTGEKVFLECVQDMDHENMFWYRQDPGLGLRLIYFSYDVKMKEKGDIPEGYSVSREKKERFSLILESASTNQTSMYLCASSSLSSPHSVPYEQYFGPGTRLTVT.

This chain uses TRBV12-3 or TRBV12-4 with TRBJ2-1; TCRdb's assignment of TRBD2 cannot be checked, as there is no DNA. The CDR3 covers 13 residues. CDR3 sequence reads: CASSHSGLNEQFF.

The CDR3 loop reads CATSDSTAGQAKYNEQFF. The chain has TRBV24-1 and TRBJ2-1; TCRdb designates TRBD1, a call that cannot be tested without DNA. The CDR3 runs to 18 residues. CDR1 and CDR2 (germline): KGHDR, SFDVKD.

The chain employs TRBV18 and TRBJ2-3. CDR1 and CDR2 from the germline V gene are KGHSH and LQKENI. The CDR3 consists of 14 residues. This CDR3 is CASSPPVTRDTQYF.